These 9 T cell receptor beta chains originate from one sample sequenced in a study of blood T cell repertoires in COVID-19. Data came from immunoSEQ multiplex PCR; TCRdb stores just in-frame clones and leaves some out. This table has approximately 96,000 clones, over 85% appearing once. Input material: peripheral blood. These receptors were taken from a human donor with COVID-19, enrolled during active disease. The donor label of this sample is uncertain.

The chain carries TRBV14 and TRBJ1-2; 8 nucleotides line up with TRBD1. Looked up from germline, CDR1 is SGHDN and CDR2 is FVKESK. The CDR3 contains 15 residues. Trimming cost V 4 bases and J 5 bases; bases outside gene matches: 9. The CDR3 region is CASSLSRGLRYGYTF. In DNA form, the CDR3 reads TGTGCCAGCAGCCTAAGCAGGGGGCTGCGATATGGCTACACCTTC.

This chain connects TRBV6-1 to TRBJ2-1, with TRBD2 matching over 7 bases. The CDR3 spans 17 residues. Looked up from germline, CDR1 is MNHNS and CDR2 is SASEGT. V was clipped by 4 bases and J by 3 bases; unmatched bases: 12. CDR3 amino acids: CASSVGIGTTNYNEQFF. The CDR3 bases are TGTGCCAGCAGTGTCGGGATTGGGACTACCAACTACAATGAGCAGTTCTTC.

V and J are TRBV4-1 and TRBJ1-6, with D perhaps matching TRBD1 (5 bases). The CDR3 is made up of 18 amino acids. Trimming took off 3 bases at V and 7 bases at J, with 22 bases between the two ends. Germline V CDR1 and CDR2: MGHRA, YSYEKL. The CDR3 nucleotides are TGCGCCAGCAGCCAGGGGTTTTTGGGGCGCCGCCAGAATTCACCCCTCCACTTT. Residues: CASSQGFLGRRQNSPLHF.

The rearrangement links TRBV7-3 to TRBJ1-4; possible D gene TRBD1, 6 bases. Deletions cut 5 bases from V and 5 bases from J, with 9 bases between. CDR1 and CDR2 from the germline V gene are SGHTA and FQGTGA. The CDR3 loop spans 13 amino acids. CDR3 in DNA: TGTGCCAGCAGCCTTGACAGGAATGAAAAACTGTTTTTT. Translating gives CASSLDRNEKLFF.

The table lists this clone with a few counts. The chain combines TRBV9 with TRBJ1-5; 7 bases align to TRBD1. The CDR3 contains 15 residues. Looked up from germline, CDR1 is SGDLS and CDR2 is YYNGEE. After removal of 3 bases from V and 3 bases from J, the junction contained 6 bases not matched to a gene. The CDR3 region has the DNA TGTGCCAGCAGCGAGGGGGCAGACGACAATCAGCCCCAGCATTTT. Translated: CASSEGADDNQPQHF.

This clone was detected many times. The V call is TRBV9, the J call TRBJ2-7; a weak D match, TRBD1 (5 bases). CDR3 length: 18 amino acids. Germline-derived CDR1 and CDR2 are SGDLS and YYNGEE. Trimming shortened V by 0 bases and J by 3 bases, and 22 bases separated the two germline ends. The CDR3 spells CASSVGGISPDRDYEQYF. The CDR3 DNA sequence: TGTGCCAGCAGCGTAGGGGGTATCTCTCCTGACAGAGACTACGAGCAGTACTTC.

The chain joins TRBV5-4 to TRBJ1-2, with D hard to call. Germline V gene data show CDR1 as SGHNT and CDR2 as YYREEE (reference sequence). The CDR3 is 13 amino acids. V lost 0 bases to trimming and J lost 8 bases, with 11 bases between them. The CDR3 is CASSLDQAGGYTF. The DNA for the CDR3 is TGTGCCAGCAGCTTGGATCAGGCTGGCGGCTACACCTTC.

V gene TRBV19 combines with J gene TRBJ2-5, with a possible D match to TRBD2 (6 bases). The CDR3 consists of 16 residues. Trimming left V 5 bases short and J 2 bases short, with 18 bases between. Germline loops: CDR1 LNHDA, CDR2 SQIVND (reference sequence). CDR3: CASSLSYDGGQETQYF. DNA for the CDR3: TGTGCCAGTAGTCTCTCCTATGACGGGGGTCAAGAGACCCAGTACTTC.

As regards this clone: In the same sample, other DNA sequences code for this CDR3. The chain uses TRBV20-1 and TRBJ1-5; 9 nucleotides match TRBD1. The length of the CDR3 is 13 residues. Trimming cost V 3 bases and J 7 bases; bases outside gene matches: 4. The germline CDR1 and CDR2 sequences are DFQATT and SNEGSKA (reference sequence). CDR3 nucleotide sequence: TGCAGTGCTAGTACAGGGGGCCGGCAGCCCCAGCATTTT. Translation gives CSASTGGRQPQHF.